This passage covers 17 T cell receptor beta chains from one sample sequenced in a study of T cell responses to AZD1222 COVID-19 vaccine. Here immunoSEQ multiplex PCR was the method, and the copy in TCRdb shows in-frame clones only, minus some. The sample has 80,000 to 90,000 clones, approximately 89% seen once. The source material was peripheral blood, sampled on day 0 of AZD1222 vaccination. The receptors come from an adult in good health.

The chain joins TRBV7-2 to TRBJ1-2, with 10 bases identical to TRBD1. The CDR3 runs to 15 residues. J lost 12 bases, V lost 6 bases, and 16 bases had no gene match. The V gene's germline CDR1 is SGHTA and CDR2 FQGNSA. The CDR3 coding sequence is TGTGCCAGCAGATTCATGGCCGGGACAGGGGTTTCCAACACCTTC. As protein: CASRFMAGTGVSNTF. Full variable domain (outside the CDR3, taken from reference TRBV7-2 and TRBJ1-2): GAGVSQSPSNKVTEKGKDVELRCDPISGHTALYWYRQSLGQGLEFLIYFQGNSAPDKSGLPSDRFSAERTGGSVSTLTIQRTQQEDSAVYLCASRFMAGTGVSNTFGSGTRLTVV.

V gene TRBV27 combines with J gene TRBJ1-1, with 8 bases that match TRBD1. CDR1 and CDR2 from the germline V gene are MNHEY and SMNVEV (reference sequence). The J segment lost 5 bases and the V segment lost 6 bases, leaving 5 bases of the junction unmatched. This CDR3 spans 13 amino acids. The CDR3 loop is CASSRGLGTEAFF. The CDR3 DNA is TGTGCCAGCAGCAGGGGGCTGGGGACTGAAGCTTTCTTT.

Turning to this clone: Given the absence of the conserved phenylalanine or tryptophan at the CDR3 end, a read error is likely. V usage is TRBV18 and J usage is TRBJ1-2, with 9 bases lining up with TRBD1. V lost 0 bases, J lost 7 bases, and 9 bases stayed unmatched. The length of the CDR3 is 16 residues. CDR1 and CDR2 from the germline V gene are KGHSH and LQKENI. The CDR3 loop reads CASSPPSQGARGGYTL. CDR3 nucleotides: TGTGCCAGCTCACCACCTTCACAGGGGGCGAGAGGTGGCTACACCCTC.

The CDR3 protein is CASSLTGDTQYF. The CDR3 DNA is TGCGCCAGCAGCTTGACGGGGGATACGCAGTATTTT. The chain is built from TRBV5-1 and TRBJ2-3; maybe TRBD2 (5 bases). Germline CDR1 and CDR2: SGHRS and YFSETQ. The CDR3 length is 12 residues. Trimming left V 1 base short and J 6 bases short, with 6 bases between. Looking up the rest from reference TRBV5-1 and TRBJ2-3 gives the full variable domain: KAGVTQTPRYLIKTRGQQVTLSCSPISGHRSVSWYQQTPGQGLQFLFEYFSETQRNKGNFPGRFSGRQFSNSRSEMNVSTLELGDSALYLCASSLTGDTQYFGPGTRLTVL.

The rearrangement joins TRBV11-2 to TRBJ2-3, with 9 bases fitting TRBD1. Germline values: CDR1 SGHAT, CDR2 FQNNGV. This CDR3 is built from 15 residues. With 2 bases clipped from V and 2 bases from J, the junction kept 2 bases outside the gene matches. The CDR3 region has the DNA TGTGCCAGCAGCTTAAGGACAGGGGTCACAGATACGCAGTATTTT. Its translation: CASSLRTGVTDTQYF.

The rearrangement joins TRBV19 to TRBJ1-5; the D gene is possibly TRBD1 (6 bases). Per germline, CDR1 LNHDA and CDR2 SQIVND (reference sequence). The CDR3 consists of 15 residues. V was cut by 1 base and J by 6 bases, with 13 bases left in between. CDR3: CASSIVGGPLQPQHF. CDR3 sequence (DNA): TGTGCCAGTAGTATAGTAGGGGGTCCTCTTCAGCCCCAGCATTTT. Complete variable domain (other parts from reference TRBV19 and TRBJ1-5): DGGITQSPKYLFRKEGQNVTLSCEQNLNHDAMYWYRQDPGQGLRLIYYSQIVNDFQKGDIAEGYSVSREKKESFPLTVTSAQKNPTAFYLCASSIVGGPLQPQHFGDGTRLSIL.

The rearrangement uses TRBV7-2 and TRBJ1-1, with TRBD1 matching 11 bases. The germline CDR1 and CDR2 sequences are SGHTA and FQGNSA. J lost 5 bases, V lost 5 bases, and 10 bases had no gene match. The CDR3 consists of 16 residues. CDR3 loop: CASSPWTGGGRTEAFF. The CDR3 region has the DNA TGTGCCAGCAGCCCTTGGACAGGGGGCGGAAGGACTGAAGCTTTCTTT. The whole variable domain, filled in from reference TRBV7-2 and TRBJ1-1, reads GAGVSQSPSNKVTEKGKDVELRCDPISGHTALYWYRQSLGQGLEFLIYFQGNSAPDKSGLPSDRFSAERTGGSVSTLTIQRTQQEDSAVYLCASSPWTGGGRTEAFFGQGTRLTVV.

The V and J genes are TRBV5-1 and TRBJ2-2; 12 bases align to TRBD2. Germline V gene data show CDR1 as SGHRS and CDR2 as YFSETQ. This CDR3 comprises 16 residues. Unmatched junction bases numbered 2, after V lost 4 bases and J lost 1 base. This chain's CDR3 is CASSPTSGGNTGELFF. In DNA form, the CDR3 reads TGCGCCAGCAGCCCGACTAGCGGGGGGAACACCGGGGAGCTGTTTTTT.

This sequence joins TRBV5-8 and TRBJ1-5, with no clear D. Between the trimmed V and J ends, which lost 4 bases and 6 bases, there was a span of 17 bases. CDR1 is SGHTS, CDR2 YDEGEE, per germline. CDR3 length equals 15 residues. Written as DNA, the CDR3 is TGTGCCAGCAGCATTCCCGGGCCATTCATTCAGCCCCAGCATTTT. Translating it yields CASSIPGPFIQPQHF.

The rearrangement uses TRBV7-2 and TRBJ2-7; D remains ambiguous. This CDR3 is built from 15 residues. CDR1 is SGHTA, CDR2 FQGNSA, per germline. V shed 1 base and J shed 3 bases, with 13 bases lying between them. The CDR3 nucleotides are TGTGCCAGCAGCTTAGACCCAGCCCTCTACTACGAGCAGTACTTC. It is translated as CASSLDPALYYEQYF.

This clone was found once. This sequence joins TRBV6-5 and TRBJ1-1; weak D call: TRBD1 (5 bases). The CDR3 loop spans 14 amino acids. CDR1 is MNHEY, CDR2 SVGAGI, per germline. V lost 5 bases and J lost 0, with 10 bases in between. CDR3 protein: CASSIEGVNTEAFF. CDR3 DNA sequence: TGTGCCAGCAGTATCGAAGGGGTGAACACTGAAGCTTTCTTT.

This clone has more than one count but fewer than ten. The chain has TRBV4-3 and TRBJ2-3, with a weak D call TRBD2 (5 bases). Germline values: CDR1 LGHNA, CDR2 YSLEER. V dropped 0 bases and J dropped 5 bases, with 9 bases sitting between them. CDR3 length equals 14 residues. CDR3 sequence reads: CASSQDRTLDTQYF. As DNA, the CDR3 is TGCGCCAGCAGCCAAGACCGGACTTTAGATACGCAGTATTTT.

The chain has TRBV7-2 and TRBJ1-5; possible D gene TRBD1, 5 bases. V was trimmed by 0 bases and J by 2 bases, leaving 11 bases between them. Germline assignment: CDR1 SGHTA and CDR2 FQGNSA. CDR3 length equals 16 residues. CDR3 nucleotides: TGTGCCAGCAGCTTAGCTAGGGGAGGTGGCAATCAGCCCCAGCATTTT. Translating gives CASSLARGGGNQPQHF.

V and J are TRBV3-1 (or the pseudogene TRBV3-2) and TRBJ2-7; D might be TRBD2 (5 bases). The germline gives CDR1 LGHDT, CDR2 YNNKEL (reference sequence). The V gene lost 2 bases and the J gene lost 3 bases, with 11 bases spanning the gap. The CDR3 runs 14 residues. As DNA, the CDR3 is TGTGCCAGCAGCCAACGACCGGGGTACTACGAGCAGTACTTC. As protein: CASSQRPGYYEQYF.

This clone came up once. The chain employs TRBV9 and TRBJ2-5; 7 nucleotides match TRBD2. Trimming took 1 base from V and 4 from J; bases not matched to a gene: 7. Germline values: CDR1 SGDLS, CDR2 YYNGEE. The CDR3 is 15 amino acids. CDR3 residues: CASSVSPSGLETQYF. The CDR3 region has the DNA TGTGCCAGCAGCGTATCGCCTAGCGGTCTAGAGACCCAGTACTTC.

The V call is TRBV19, the J call TRBJ1-2; D unresolved. The CDR3 loop spans 15 amino acids. V dropped 6 bases and J dropped 6 bases, with 20 bases sitting between them. Per the germline V gene, CDR1 is LNHDA and CDR2 is SQIVND (reference sequence). CDR3 sequence: CASRRGTSPLNGYTF. The CDR3 coding sequence is TGTGCCAGTAGGCGGGGTACTTCACCCTTGAATGGCTACACCTTC.

The chain links TRBV28 to TRBJ1-2; possible D gene TRBD1, 6 bases. The CDR3 covers 19 residues. Germline assignment: CDR1 MDHEN and CDR2 SYDVKM. The V end lost 5 bases, the J end lost 0 bases, and 25 bases lay between the germline ends. Here the CDR3 DNA reads TGTGCCAGCAGTGCAGCTACTCTCGCCCGGGACATGCCTAACTATGGCTACACCTTC. Encoded protein: CASSAATLARDMPNYGYTF.